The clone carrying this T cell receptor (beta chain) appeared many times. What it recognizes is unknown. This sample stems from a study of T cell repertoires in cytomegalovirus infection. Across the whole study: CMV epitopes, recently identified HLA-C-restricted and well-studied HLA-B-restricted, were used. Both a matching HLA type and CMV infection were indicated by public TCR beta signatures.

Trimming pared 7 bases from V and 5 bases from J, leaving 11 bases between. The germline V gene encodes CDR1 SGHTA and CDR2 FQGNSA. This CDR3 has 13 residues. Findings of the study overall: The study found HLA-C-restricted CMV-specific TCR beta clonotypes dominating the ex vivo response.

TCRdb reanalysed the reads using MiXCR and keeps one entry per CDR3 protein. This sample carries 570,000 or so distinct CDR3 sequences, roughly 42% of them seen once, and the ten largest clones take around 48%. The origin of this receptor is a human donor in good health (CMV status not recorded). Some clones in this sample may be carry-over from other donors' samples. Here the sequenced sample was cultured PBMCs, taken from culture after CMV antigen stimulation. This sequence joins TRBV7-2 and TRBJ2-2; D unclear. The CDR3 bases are TGTGCCAGCACACCTAGGCGGACCGGGGAGCTGTTTTTT. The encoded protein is CASTPRRTGELFF.